The present T cell receptor (beta chain) was sequenced within a study of beta chain features in type 1 diabetes. Study-level findings and limits: There was a moderate but significant shortening of TCRB CDR3s in all four CD4+ subsets of Type 1 diabetes patients.

In its sample, this clone was seen a few times. Its antigen is currently unknown. The CDR3 runs 15 residues. Looked up from germline, CDR1 is SGHDT and CDR2 is YYEEEE. With 2 bases removed from V and 7 bases from J, the gap between germline ends came to 16 bases. TCRB transcripts that were expressed got sequenced, as all of the isolated RNA had been reverse transcribed. Method: immunoSEQ multiplex PCR; TCRdb's copy keeps in-frame clones and lacks some. The sample lists about 45,000 clones; roughly 70% were seen once. The source is a woman between 18 and 29 years old with type 1 diabetes. This chain uses TRBV5-6 with TRBJ1-5; TRBD1 is a possible D gene (5 bases). The sequencing sample was made of Tregs from blood. The CDR3 region is CASSLGLRGNQPQHF. The CDR3 bases are TGTGCCAGCAGCTTAGGTTTAAGGGGTAACCAGCCCCAGCATTTT.